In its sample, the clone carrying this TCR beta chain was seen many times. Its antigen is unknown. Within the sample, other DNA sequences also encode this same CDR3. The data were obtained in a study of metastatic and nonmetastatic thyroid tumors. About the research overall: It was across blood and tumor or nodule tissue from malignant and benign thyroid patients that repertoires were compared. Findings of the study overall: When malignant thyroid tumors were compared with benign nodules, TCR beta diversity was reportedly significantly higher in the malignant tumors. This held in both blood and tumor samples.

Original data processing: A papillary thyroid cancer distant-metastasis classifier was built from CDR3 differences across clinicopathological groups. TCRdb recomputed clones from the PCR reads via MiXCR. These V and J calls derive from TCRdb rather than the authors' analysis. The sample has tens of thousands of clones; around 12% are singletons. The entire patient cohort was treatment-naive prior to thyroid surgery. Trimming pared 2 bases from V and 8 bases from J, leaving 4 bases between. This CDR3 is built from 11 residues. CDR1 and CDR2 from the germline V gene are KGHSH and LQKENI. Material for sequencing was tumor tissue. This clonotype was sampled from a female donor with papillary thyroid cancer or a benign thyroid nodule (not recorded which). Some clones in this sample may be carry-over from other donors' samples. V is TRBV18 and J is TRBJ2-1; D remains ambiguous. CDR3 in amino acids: CASSPADEQFF. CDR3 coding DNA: TGTGCCAGCTCACCAGCGGATGAGCAGTTCTTC. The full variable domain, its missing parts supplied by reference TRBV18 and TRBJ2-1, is NAGVMQNPRHLVRRRGQEARLRCSPMKGHSHVYWYRQLPEEGLKFMVYLQKENIIDESGMPKERFSAEFPKEGPSILRIQQVVRGDSAAYFCASSPADEQFFGPGTRLTVL.